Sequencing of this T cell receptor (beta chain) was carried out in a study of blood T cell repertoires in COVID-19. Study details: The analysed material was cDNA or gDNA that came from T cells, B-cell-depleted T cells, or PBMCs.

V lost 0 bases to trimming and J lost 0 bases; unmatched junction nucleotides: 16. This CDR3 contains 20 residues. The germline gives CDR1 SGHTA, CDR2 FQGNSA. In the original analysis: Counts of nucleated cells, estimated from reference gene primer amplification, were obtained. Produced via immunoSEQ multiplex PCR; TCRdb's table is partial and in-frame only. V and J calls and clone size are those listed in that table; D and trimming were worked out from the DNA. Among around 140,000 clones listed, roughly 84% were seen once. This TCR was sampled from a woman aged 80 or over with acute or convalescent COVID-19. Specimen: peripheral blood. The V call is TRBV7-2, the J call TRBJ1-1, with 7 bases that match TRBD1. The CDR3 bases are TGTGCCAGCAGCTTAGCGACCAGGGGACAGATTAGAACAATGAACACTGAAGCTTTCTTT. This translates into CASSLATRGQIRTMNTEAFF.